This passage covers 27 T cell receptor beta chains from one sample sequenced in a study of blood T cell repertoires in COVID-19. Generated by immunoSEQ multiplex PCR, the TCRdb table keeps only in-frame clones and is missing some. Seen here are approximately 110,000 clones, 80% to 90% observed once, and the top ten hold 8% to 10%. Sequenced input: peripheral blood. The origin of the receptors is a woman in her seventies with acute or convalescent COVID-19.

V usage is TRBV24-1 and J usage is TRBJ2-3, with 10 bases identical to TRBD2. From germline, CDR1 is KGHDR and CDR2 SFDVKD. This CDR3 is 17 amino acids long. V dropped 1 base and J dropped 4; count of bases not matched to a gene: 7. The CDR3 DNA is TGTGCCACCAGTGATTTTCTAGCGGGAGACGAAGCAGATACGCAGTATTTT. As protein: CATSDFLAGDEADTQYF.

This CDR3 is CASSFGNTGELFF. CDR3 DNA sequence: TGTGCCAGCAGTTTCGGGAACACCGGGGAGCTGTTTTTT. The chain is built from TRBV12-3 or TRBV12-4 and TRBJ2-2, with D uncertain. The CDR3 loop spans 13 amino acids. V was clipped by 3 bases and J by 1 base, with 3 bases between them.

V usage is TRBV19 and J usage is TRBJ1-2, with a tentative D call TRBD1 (6 bases). The V end was cut by 6 bases, the J end by 3 bases, with 20 bases between. The germline V gene has CDR1 LNHDA and CDR2 SQIVND (reference sequence). The CDR3 contains 16 residues. CDR3: CASRPGGQAKYYGYTF. The CDR3 DNA reads TGTGCCAGTAGGCCCGGGGGGCAGGCGAAATACTATGGCTACACCTTC.

The V and J genes are TRBV7-2 and TRBJ2-1, with D tentatively TRBD2 (5 bases). Trimming shortened V by 5 bases and J by 6 bases, and 17 bases separated the two germline ends. This CDR3 region has 15 residues. The V gene's germline CDR1 is SGHTA and CDR2 FQGNSA. CDR3 in amino acids: CASSPGTTGFNEQFF. For the CDR3, the DNA is TGTGCCAGCAGCCCCGGAACTACGGGGTTCAATGAGCAGTTCTTC.

The rearrangement joins TRBV7-2 to TRBJ2-3; 12 nucleotides match TRBD2. The CDR3 covers 19 residues. J was trimmed by 4 bases and V by 1 base; bases with no gene match: 12. Germline assignment: CDR1 SGHTA and CDR2 FQGNSA. The CDR3 loop is CASSLGLPSSGGAADTQYF. The CDR3 nucleotides read TGTGCCAGCAGCTTAGGACTCCCCTCTAGCGGGGGGGCCGCAGATACGCAGTATTTT.

The gene calls are TRBV19 and TRBJ1-1, with 8 positions matching TRBD1. The V segment lost 9 bases and the J segment 3 bases; nucleotides outside the gene matches: 9. Germline V CDR1 and CDR2: LNHDA, SQIVND (reference sequence). CDR3 length: 14 amino acids. CDR3 in amino acids: CASRPQGADTEAFF. CDR3 nucleotides: TGTGCCAGCCGACCTCAGGGGGCGGACACTGAAGCTTTCTTT.

This clone was detected only a few times. The CDR3 reads CASSEIQGVREGEQYF. CDR3 sequence (DNA): TGTGCCAGCAGTGAAATCCAGGGGGTACGGGAGGGCGAGCAGTACTTC. The rearrangement links TRBV2 to TRBJ2-7; possibly TRBD2 for D (8 bases). Germline CDR1 SNHLY, CDR2 FYNNEI. Deletions cut 2 bases from V and 6 bases from J, with 20 bases between. This CDR3 has 16 residues. The whole variable domain, remainder taken from reference TRBV2 and TRBJ2-7, is EPEVTQTPSHQVTQMGQEVILRCVPISNHLYFYWYRQILGQKVEFLVSFYNNEISEKSEIFDDQFSVERPDGSNFTLKIRSTKLEDSAMYFCASSEIQGVREGEQYFGPGTRLTVT.

This sequence joins TRBV5-1 and TRBJ2-3, with D possibly TRBD1 on 5 matching bases. CDR1 and CDR2 from the germline V gene are SGHRS and YFSETQ. The CDR3 is 15 residues long. V was cut by 1 base and J by 2 bases, with 11 bases left in between. CDR3 sequence: CASSLSRANTDTQYF. CDR3 sequence (DNA): TGCGCCAGCAGCTTGAGCAGGGCGAACACAGATACGCAGTATTTT.

This chain links TRBV2 with TRBJ1-2, with D hard to call. Trimming left V 2 bases short and J 7 bases short, with 17 bases between. The germline V gene has CDR1 SNHLY and CDR2 FYNNEI. The CDR3 spans 15 residues. The CDR3 DNA reads as TGTGCCAGCAGTGAATCGGCAGCCCGGTGGAGTGGCTACACCTTC. Protein product: CASSESAARWSGYTF.

The CDR3 DNA reads TGCGCCAGCAGCCAAGATCGCCGGACGACAGCTAATGAAAAACTGTTTTTT. Encoded protein: CASSQDRRTTANEKLFF. The chain couples TRBV4-3 to TRBJ1-4; D possibly corresponds to TRBD1 (5 bases). Germline loops: CDR1 LGHNA, CDR2 YSLEER. Trimming pared 0 bases from V and 3 bases from J, leaving 14 bases between. CDR3 size: 17 residues.

The rearrangement links TRBV4-1 to TRBJ2-1, with D perhaps matching TRBD2 (5 bases). The CDR3 length is 16 residues. CDR1 is MGHRA, CDR2 YSYEKL, per germline. With 4 bases removed from V and 0 bases from J, the gap between germline ends came to 13 bases. CDR3 sequence: CASSRISARSYNEQFF. The CDR3 nucleotides are TGCGCCAGCAGCCGGATTAGCGCCCGCTCCTACAATGAGCAGTTCTTC.

This chain uses TRBV6-5 with TRBJ2-2; no firm D call. The V end was cut by 6 bases, the J end by 5 bases, with 7 bases between. The germline V gene has CDR1 MNHEY and CDR2 SVGAGI. This CDR3 contains 12 residues. The CDR3 nucleotides are TGTGCCAGCAGCATTCGGACCGGGGAGCTGTTTTTT. Amino acids: CASSIRTGELFF.

The chain combines TRBV11-2 with TRBJ1-2; TRBD1 agrees at 7 bases. The germline gives CDR1 SGHAT, CDR2 FQNNGV. The CDR3 spans 16 residues. The J segment lost 1 base and the V segment lost 5 bases, leaving 10 bases of the junction unmatched. The CDR3 loop reads CASSINPGQLNYGYTF. As DNA, the CDR3 is TGTGCCAGCAGCATTAACCCGGGACAGCTTAACTATGGCTACACCTTC.

This clone was detected once. The rearrangement uses TRBV6-6 and TRBJ2-3, with D possibly TRBD2 on 6 matching bases. The germline gives CDR1 MNHNY, CDR2 SVGAGI (reference sequence). The CDR3 length is 15 residues. Trimming left V 2 bases short and J 0 bases short, with 9 bases between. The CDR3 loop reads CASSYGRTSTDTQYF. The CDR3 coding sequence is TGTGCCAGCAGTTACGGGAGGACAAGCACAGATACGCAGTATTTT.

The rearrangement joins TRBV7-2 to TRBJ2-5; TRBD1 matches at 10 bases. Looked up from germline, CDR1 is SGHTA and CDR2 is FQGNSA. J gave up 5 bases and V 3 bases, and 6 bases lay outside the gene matches. This CDR3 is built from 15 residues. The CDR3 sequence: CASSFPGTGDETQYF. The CDR3, as DNA: TGTGCCAGCAGCTTCCCCGGGACAGGGGACGAGACCCAGTACTTC.

This clone was counted between two and nine times. This sample includes further DNA sequences coding for the same CDR3. This chain joins TRBV4-3 and TRBJ1-5; no clear D gene. Germline CDR1 and CDR2: LGHNA and YSLEER. Deletions cut 0 bases from V and 7 bases from J, with 7 bases between. This CDR3 region has 13 residues. CDR3 bases: TGCGCCAGCAGCCAAGATCTGGAGCAGCCCCAGCATTTT. Residues: CASSQDLEQPQHF.

The chain carries TRBV3-1 (or the pseudogene TRBV3-2) and TRBJ1-3, with a tentative D call TRBD1 (5 bases). The CDR3 has 14 amino acids. Germline CDR1 reads LGHDT; CDR2 reads YNNKEL (reference sequence). V was shortened by 0 bases and J by 7 bases, with 10 bases between the two germline ends. CDR3 nucleotides: TGTGCCAGCAGCCAAGATTTAGCAGGGAACACCATATATTTT. It is translated as CASSQDLAGNTIYF.

The chain combines TRBV7-6 with TRBJ2-3, with 12 positions matching TRBD2. V gave up 5 bases and J gave up 1 base; unmatched junction bases: 7. The germline CDR1 and CDR2 sequences are SGHVS and FNYEAQ. This CDR3 is built from 17 residues. The CDR3 loop is CASSSPSGGAGTDTQYF. The CDR3 nucleotides are TGTGCCAGCAGCAGCCCTAGCGGGGGGGCCGGCACAGATACGCAGTATTTT.

This clone showed up just once. The chain combines TRBV4-3 with TRBJ2-1; TRBD2 agrees at 9 bases. The CDR3 runs to 18 residues. Per germline, CDR1 LGHNA and CDR2 YSLEER. The V segment lost 1 base and the J segment 0 bases; nucleotides outside the gene matches: 7. CDR3 sequence: CASSQAASGAYSYNEQFF. The CDR3 region has the DNA TGCGCCAGCAGCCAAGCGGCTAGCGGGGCTTACTCCTACAATGAGCAGTTCTTC.

The rearrangement uses TRBV7-2 and TRBJ1-5; D gene unclear. V was shortened by 3 bases and J by 5 bases, with 8 bases between the two germline ends. Germline V CDR1 and CDR2: SGHTA, FQGNSA. This CDR3 is built from 13 residues. The CDR3 protein is CASSLADYQPQHF. Here the CDR3 DNA reads TGTGCCAGCAGCTTGGCAGATTATCAGCCCCAGCATTTT.

The rearrangement joins TRBV5-6 to TRBJ1-1; TRBD1 might be the D (6 bases). V lost 6 bases and J 6 bases, leaving 18 bases between the germline ends. The CDR3 spans 14 residues. Germline loops: CDR1 SGHDT, CDR2 YYEEEE. This CDR3 is CASTNFGQLAEAFF. In nucleotides, the CDR3 is TGTGCCAGCACCAATTTCGGACAGTTAGCTGAAGCTTTCTTT.

The table lists this clone with a few counts. The CDR3 nucleotides read TGTGCCTGGAGTAAAGGGGGCCTCGTACTGGGGAACACTGAAGCTTTCTTT. Amino acid sequence: CAWSKGGLVLGNTEAFF. The rearrangement links TRBV30 to TRBJ1-1, with 7 bases fitting TRBD1. Per the germline V gene, CDR1 is GTSNPN and CDR2 is SVGIG (reference sequence). The V and J ends lost 2 bases and 1 base, in that order; junction bases with no gene match: 13. The CDR3 spans 17 residues.

The chain employs TRBV11-2 and TRBJ1-3, with 11 bases fitting TRBD1. In germline, CDR1 is SGHAT, CDR2 FQNNGV. The CDR3 is 16 residues long. Trimming at V came to 5 bases and at J to 4 bases, leaving 7 bases not matched to a gene. The CDR3 loop is CASSPWTGGLGNTIYF. The CDR3 nucleotides read TGTGCCAGCAGCCCTTGGACAGGGGGCCTCGGAAACACCATATATTTT.

This clone appeared once. This chain links TRBV6-1 with TRBJ1-1; 9 bases fit TRBD1. The CDR3 sequence is 13 residues long. Germline V gene data show CDR1 as MNHNS and CDR2 as SASEGT. Trimming took 3 bases from V and 8 from J; bases not matched to a gene: 4. The CDR3 loop is CASSDHRGREAFF. The CDR3 DNA is TGTGCCAGCAGTGATCACAGGGGGCGGGAAGCTTTCTTT.

The V call is TRBV28, the J call TRBJ1-1; D possibly corresponds to TRBD1 (5 bases). Germline assignment: CDR1 MDHEN and CDR2 SYDVKM. V was shortened by 2 bases and J by 1 base, with 8 bases between the two germline ends. The CDR3 is 14 amino acids. The CDR3 region is CASSLPTGNTEAFF. CDR3 nucleotide sequence: TGTGCCAGCAGTTTACCCACAGGGAACACTGAAGCTTTCTTT.

This chain uses TRBV2 with TRBJ2-1, with 11 bases fitting TRBD2. V gave up 7 bases and J gave up 3 bases; unmatched junction bases: 2. Germline V gene sequence: CDR1 SNHLY, CDR2 FYNNEI. This CDR3 contains 14 residues. For the CDR3, the DNA is TGTGCCAGCACCGGGACTAGCGGCTACAATGAGCAGTTCTTC. Residues: CASTGTSGYNEQFF. The full variable domain, in which reference TRBV2 and TRBJ2-1 provide the parts outside the CDR3, is EPEVTQTPSHQVTQMGQEVILRCVPISNHLYFYWYRQILGQKVEFLVSFYNNEISEKSEIFDDQFSVERPDGSNFTLKIRSTKLEDSAMYFCASTGTSGYNEQFFGPGTRLTVL.

J is TRBJ1-1 and V is TRBV5-1, with a weak D call TRBD1 (6 bases). Germline CDR1 and CDR2: SGHRS and YFSETQ. Between the trimmed V and J ends, which lost 3 bases and 4 bases, there was a span of 19 bases. The CDR3 is 16 amino acids. For the CDR3, the DNA is TGCGCCAGCAGCTACAACCCAGGGGAAGTAGGCACTGAAGCTTTCTTT. Its translation is CASSYNPGEVGTEAFF.